This TCR beta chain was sequenced in a study of cytomegalovirus exposure and HLA in healthy donors. Across the study: The 550 to 800 first-cohort repertoires and the 95 to 150 validation repertoires shared the same platform, a later analysis reported.

Sequenced by immunoSEQ multiplex PCR; TCRdb stores in-frame clones only, minus some. The sample contains over 250,000 clones, approximately 83% of which appear only once. Trimming took 1 base from V and 0 from J, leaving 13 bases between them. Germline V gene data show CDR1 as GTSNPN and CDR2 as SVGIG (reference sequence). The CDR3 runs 16 residues. Overall study results and limits: There were some public TCRs occurring in many donors, but most TCR sequences were rare. That first-cohort TCR clusters tended to co-occur in the roughly 110 validation repertoires was found in a later analysis.

About this clone itself: Antigen unknown.

This chain uses TRBV30 with TRBJ2-4; D is perhaps TRBD2 (6 bases). The sequence derives from a woman between 18 and 29 years old in good health and CMV-seronegative. Sequencing used PBMCs. CDR3 DNA: TGTGCCTGGAGTGGACCCACGGGACTAGCCAAAAACATTCAGTACTTC. Protein sequence: CAWSGPTGLAKNIQYF.